The T cell receptor beta chain described here comes from a study of T cells in Graves' hyperthyroidism and ophthalmopathy. About the research overall: Peripheral blood specimens were obtained at initial diagnosis, prior to any treatment.

To note about this clonotype: The antigen remains undetermined.

Trimming shortened V by 4 bases and J by 0 bases, and 8 bases separated the two germline ends. The V gene's germline CDR1 is SGHKS and CDR2 YYEKEE (reference sequence). The CDR3 sequence is 14 residues long. The study's findings and limits: Most thyroid clonotypes expanded above 0.001 appeared in blood too.

The TCR beta CDR3 regions underwent amplification using RNA transcripts as the source. Initially, a first-round RT-PCR of the TCR CDR3 employed the HTBI primer set. From the multiplex PCR reads, TCRdb called clonotypes with MiXCR, one entry per CDR3 protein. The table has a few hundred thousand distinct CDR3 sequences, roughly 14% seen once. Hyperthyroidism patients were newly diagnosed, had disease duration under 2 months, and were aged 18 to 65 years. In making diagnoses, clinical symptoms, serum thyroxine and TRAb, thyroid ultrasound and orbital computed tomography were all used. The chain recombines TRBV5-5 with TRBJ2-4, with D tentatively TRBD1 (5 bases). Sequencing was performed on blood. This TCR came from a woman between 18 and 29 years old with Graves' hyperthyroidism. CDR3: CASSPRVAKNIQYF. The CDR3 region has the DNA TGTGCCAGCAGCCCCAGGGTAGCCAAAAACATTCAGTACTTC.